This T cell receptor (beta chain) was found in a study of blood T cell repertoires in COVID-19. Profiling relied on immunoSEQ multiplex PCR, and the TCRdb table lists in-frame clones only, not all of them. The sample carries about 310,000 clones, over 75% recorded once. The CDR3 runs to 15 residues. Germline lookup yields CDR1 SGHKS and CDR2 YYEKEE (reference sequence). V was pared by 4 bases and J by 8 bases, with 18 bases between. This clonotype was obtained from a woman aged 50 to 60 who had recovered from COVID-19. This chain connects TRBV5-5 to TRBJ1-4, with D possibly being TRBD1 (5 bases). The specimen was peripheral blood. The CDR3 loop is CASSIPRGGGEKLFF. The DNA of the CDR3 is TGTGCCAGCAGCATCCCTAGGGGAGGCGGCGAAAAACTGTTTTTT.